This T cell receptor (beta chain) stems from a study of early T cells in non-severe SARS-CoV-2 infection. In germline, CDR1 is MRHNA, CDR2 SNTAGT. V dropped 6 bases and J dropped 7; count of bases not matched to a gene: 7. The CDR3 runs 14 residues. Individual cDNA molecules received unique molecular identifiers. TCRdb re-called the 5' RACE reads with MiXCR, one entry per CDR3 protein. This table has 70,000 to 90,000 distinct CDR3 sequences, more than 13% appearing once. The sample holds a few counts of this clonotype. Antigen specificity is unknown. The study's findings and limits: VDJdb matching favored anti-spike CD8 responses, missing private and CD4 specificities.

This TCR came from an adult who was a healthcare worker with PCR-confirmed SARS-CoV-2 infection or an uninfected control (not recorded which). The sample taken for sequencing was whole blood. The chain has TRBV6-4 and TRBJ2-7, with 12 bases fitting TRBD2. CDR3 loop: CASRLAGGGREQYF. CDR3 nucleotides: TGTGCCAGCAGACTAGCGGGAGGAGGTCGGGAGCAGTACTTC.